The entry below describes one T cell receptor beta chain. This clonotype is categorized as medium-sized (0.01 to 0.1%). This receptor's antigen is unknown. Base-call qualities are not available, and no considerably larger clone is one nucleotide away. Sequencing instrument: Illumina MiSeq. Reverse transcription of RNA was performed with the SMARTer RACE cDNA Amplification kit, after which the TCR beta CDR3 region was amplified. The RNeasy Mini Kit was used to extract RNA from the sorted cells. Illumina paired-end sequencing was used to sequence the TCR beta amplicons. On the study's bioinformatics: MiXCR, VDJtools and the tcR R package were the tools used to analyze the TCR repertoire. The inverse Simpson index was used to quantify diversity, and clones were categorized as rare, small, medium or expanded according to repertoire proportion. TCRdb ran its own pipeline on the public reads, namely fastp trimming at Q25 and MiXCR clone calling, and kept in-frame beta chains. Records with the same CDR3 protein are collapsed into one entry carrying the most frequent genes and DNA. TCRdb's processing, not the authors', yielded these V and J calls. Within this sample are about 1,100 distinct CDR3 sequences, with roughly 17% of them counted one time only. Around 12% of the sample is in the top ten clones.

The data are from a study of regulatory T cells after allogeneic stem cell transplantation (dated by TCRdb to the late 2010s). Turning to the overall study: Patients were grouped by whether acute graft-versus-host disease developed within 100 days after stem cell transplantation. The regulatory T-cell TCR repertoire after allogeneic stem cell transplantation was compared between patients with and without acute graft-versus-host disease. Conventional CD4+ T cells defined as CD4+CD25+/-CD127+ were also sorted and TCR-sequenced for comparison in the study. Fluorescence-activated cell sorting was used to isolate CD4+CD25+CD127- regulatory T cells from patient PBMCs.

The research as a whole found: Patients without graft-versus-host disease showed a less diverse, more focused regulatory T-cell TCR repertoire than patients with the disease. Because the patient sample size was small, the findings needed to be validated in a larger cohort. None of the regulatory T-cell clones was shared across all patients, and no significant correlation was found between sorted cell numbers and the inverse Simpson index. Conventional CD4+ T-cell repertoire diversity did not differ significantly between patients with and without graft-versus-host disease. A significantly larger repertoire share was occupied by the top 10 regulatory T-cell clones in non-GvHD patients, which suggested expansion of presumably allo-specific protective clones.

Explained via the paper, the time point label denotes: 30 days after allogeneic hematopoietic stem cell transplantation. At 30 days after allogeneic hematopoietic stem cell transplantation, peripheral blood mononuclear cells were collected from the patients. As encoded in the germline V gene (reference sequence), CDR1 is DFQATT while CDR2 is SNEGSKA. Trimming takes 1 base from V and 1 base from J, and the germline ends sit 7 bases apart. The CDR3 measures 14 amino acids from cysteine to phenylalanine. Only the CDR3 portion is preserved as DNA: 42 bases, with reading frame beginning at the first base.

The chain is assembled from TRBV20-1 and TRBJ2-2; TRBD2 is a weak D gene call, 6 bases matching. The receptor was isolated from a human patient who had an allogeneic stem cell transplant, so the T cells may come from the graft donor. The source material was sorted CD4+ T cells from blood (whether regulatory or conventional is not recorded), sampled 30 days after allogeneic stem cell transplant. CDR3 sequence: CSARVGGNTGELFF. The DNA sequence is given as TGCAGTGCTAGAGTCGGGGGGAACACCGGGGAGCTGTTTTTT.